This T cell receptor beta chain is from a study of T-cell memory formation after mild COVID-19. Findings and limits, study-wide: Contracting CD4+ clones sat mainly in CM and EM; CD8+ in EMRA. Clones contracting day 15 to 85 were balanced CD4/CD8; later expanders leaned CD4+.

This clonotype was observed many times. Its target is not known. One entry per CDR3 protein results from TCRdb running MiXCR on the 5' RACE reads. Of 350,000 to 500,000 distinct CDR3 sequences listed, 23% are singletons. Looked up from germline, CDR1 is SNHLY and CDR2 is FYNNEI. Trimming removed 4 bases from V and 2 bases from J; junction bases left unmatched: 15. The CDR3 sequence is 18 residues long. This TCR came from an adult woman who had mild COVID-19 (a few samples of this study predate the infection). Cell type and time point are not known. Sequences were obtained from PBMCs or a T cell subset sorted from them (not recorded which). The V gene is TRBV2, the J gene TRBJ2-3; 7 bases line up with TRBD1. CDR3 coding DNA: TGTGCCAGCAGTGTATGGCCGTCCGGGACAGCCTACACAGATACGCAGTATTTT. It is translated as CASSVWPSGTAYTDTQYF.